This TCR beta chain was recorded in a study of blood T cells in healthy people across ages. Study-wide results and limits: The fall in TCR beta diversity per million T cells was roughly linear with age.

On this clonotype itself: Its antigen is not known.

Germline lookup yields CDR1 SEHNR and CDR2 FQNEAQ (reference sequence). The CDR3 runs to 11 residues. Trimming removed 2 bases at V and 14 bases at J, with 10 bases between. With a J-beta primer mix and a sample-barcoded 5' primer, a second PCR ran 7 to 11 cycles. In TCRdb, the 5' RACE reads were re-called with MiXCR into one record per CDR3 protein. This table holds about 1.8 million distinct CDR3 sequences, around 48% found once. The rearrangement uses TRBV7-9 and TRBJ2-1; the D gene is possibly TRBD2 (5 bases). This TCR derives from a middle-aged woman in good health. Sequencing was performed on blood. CDR3 region: CASSLFLAKFF. Here the CDR3 DNA reads TGTGCCAGCAGCTTATTCCTAGCTAAGTTCTTC. Complete variable domain (other parts from reference TRBV7-9 and TRBJ2-1): DTGVSQNPRHKITKRGQNVTFRCDPISEHNRLYWYRQTLGQGPEFLTYFQNEAQLEKSRLLSDRFSAERPKGSFSTLEIQRTEQGDSAMYLCASSLFLAKFFGPGTRLTVL.